The text below deals with one T cell receptor beta chain. The data originate from a study of blood T cell repertoires in COVID-19. In germline, CDR1 is MNHEY, CDR2 SVGEGT. The V segment lost 4 bases and the J segment 4 bases; nucleotides outside the gene matches: 8. The CDR3 has 16 residues. The authors' processing: Amplification of reference gene primers provided the estimated nucleated cell counts. Here immunoSEQ multiplex PCR was the method, and the copy in TCRdb shows in-frame clones only, minus some. The V and J calls and the clone size are those of that table, but D and trimming were determined from the DNA. The table records around 69,000 clones, 89% of them present only once.

Material: peripheral blood. The V and J genes are TRBV6-2 or TRBV6-3 and TRBJ2-2, with 8 bases fitting TRBD2. This TCR derives from a woman in her 50s with active COVID-19. DNA of the CDR3: TGTGCCAGCAGTTTCCCCGGGAGGGAAGGCACCGGGGAGCTGTTTTTT. Translating it yields CASSFPGREGTGELFF.